This T cell receptor (beta chain) was retrieved from a study of graft-versus-host responses after intestinal transplantation. As for this clone: What it binds is not known.

Study findings and constraints: Early post-transplant declines in HvG were associated with peak levels of circulating GvH clones. Recipient marrow showed GvH clones, some seen first in ileum or blood.

Sequencing used immunoSEQ multiplex PCR; TCRdb keeps in-frame clones, though not all of them. Here the sample spans 50,000 to 60,000 clones, about nine tenths being singletons. The germline CDR1 and CDR2 sequences are ENHRY and SYGVKD. Trimming took 2 bases from V and 1 from J, leaving 5 bases between them. The CDR3 contains 13 residues. This chain uses TRBV10-3 with TRBJ1-2; no firm D call. The receptor's source is a human donor who was the organ donor for an intestinal transplant. The sequences come from unstimulated CD4+ T cells sorted from spleen or lymph node cells, collected before transplant. The chain's CDR3 is CAISENNNYGYTF. For the CDR3, the DNA is TGTGCCATCAGTGAGAACAATAACTATGGCTACACCTTC.